This entry lists 21 T cell receptor beta chains sequenced from one sample in a study of control samples from healthy donors and cancer patients (dated by TCRdb to 2020 to 2021). The library was produced with the immunoSEQ multiplex PCR assay. As stored in TCRdb, this immuneACCESS dataset retains in-frame rearrangements with V and J assigned. A fraction of the clones does not appear; measured against another copy, unresolved V genes explain less than half of the discrepancy, and the remainder lacks a known reason. The sample profile shows over 150,000 clones; around nine tenths of them were found once. Together, the top ten hold 1.4% of the sample. The sequenced sample consisted of blood. The receptors were sampled from a man aged 30 to 45 in good health.

The J gene is TRBJ1-1, the V gene TRBV29-1; possibly TRBD1 for D (6 bases). Per the germline V gene, CDR1 is SQVTM and CDR2 is ANQGSEA. This CDR3 comprises 12 residues. V lost 6 bases to trimming and J lost 10 bases, with 18 bases between them. The CDR3 spells CSVAQGRAGAFF. In nucleotides, the CDR3 is TGCAGCGTAGCCCAGGGGCGCGCGGGAGCTTTCTTT.

The chain combines TRBV20-1 with TRBJ2-1; tentative D call: TRBD2 (5 bases). The CDR3 consists of 11 residues. The V end was cut by 7 bases, the J end by 6 bases, with 10 bases between. Germline V gene lookup returns CDR1 DFQATT and CDR2 SNEGSKA (reference sequence). CDR3 in DNA: TGCAGTGGGGAGTCGGGCAATGAGCAGTTCTTC. This codes for CSGESGNEQFF.

The V gene is TRBV7-9, the J gene TRBJ2-3; D gene uncertain. Germline V gene sequence: CDR1 SEHNR, CDR2 FQNEAQ (reference sequence). The CDR3 loop spans 14 amino acids. With 5 bases removed from V and 1 base from J, the gap between germline ends came to 10 bases. In DNA form, the CDR3 reads TGTGCCAGCAGCCAGGATAAACGCACAGATACGCAGTATTTT. Its protein product is CASSQDKRTDTQYF. Using reference TRBV7-9 and TRBJ2-3 for the parts outside the CDR3, the full variable domain is DTGVSQNPRHKITKRGQNVTFRCDPISEHNRLYWYRQTLGQGPEFLTYFQNEAQLEKSRLLSDRFSAERPKGSFSTLEIQRTEQGDSAMYLCASSQDKRTDTQYFGPGTRLTVL.

V is TRBV27 and J is TRBJ2-2; 9 bases match TRBD1. Germline lookup yields CDR1 MNHEY and CDR2 SMNVEV (reference sequence). This CDR3 has 14 residues. V was pared by 7 bases and J by 6 bases, with 6 bases of the junction left unmatched. The CDR3, as DNA: TGTGCCAGCATGGGACAGGGTCCGGCCGGGGAGCTGTTTTTT. Its protein is CASMGQGPAGELFF.

This sequence joins TRBV3-1 (or the pseudogene TRBV3-2) and TRBJ2-2; possibly TRBD2 for D (6 bases). In germline, CDR1 is LGHDT, CDR2 YNNKEL (reference sequence). This CDR3 spans 15 amino acids. Between the trimmed V and J ends, which lost 0 bases and 4 bases, there was a span of 9 bases. CDR3 protein: CASSQETRITGELFF. Here the CDR3 DNA reads TGTGCCAGCAGCCAAGAGACTAGGATCACCGGGGAGCTGTTTTTT.

This clone showed up just once. The chain has TRBV19 and TRBJ1-6; tentatively, D is TRBD1 (5 bases). Germline lookup yields CDR1 LNHDA and CDR2 SQIVND (reference sequence). The CDR3 runs 13 residues. V was shortened by 4 bases and J by 7 bases, with 8 bases between the two germline ends. CDR3 loop: CASSKGLNSPLHF. For the CDR3, the DNA is TGTGCCAGTAGTAAGGGGTTAAATTCACCCCTCCACTTT. Supplemented by reference TRBV19 and TRBJ1-6, the full variable domain reads DGGITQSPKYLFRKEGQNVTLSCEQNLNHDAMYWYRQDPGQGLRLIYYSQIVNDFQKGDIAEGYSVSREKKESFPLTVTSAQKNPTAFYLCASSKGLNSPLHFGNGTRLTVT.

CDR3 region: CARGLAGVETQYF. The CDR3 DNA follows: TGCGCCAGAGGACTAGCGGGAGTCGAGACCCAGTACTTC. V is TRBV10-1 and J is TRBJ2-5; 13 bases agree with TRBD2. Germline V gives CDR1 WNHNN, CDR2 SYGVQD (reference sequence). The CDR3 length is 13 residues. Trimming took 9 bases from V and 5 from J; bases not matched to a gene: 3.

CDR3 sequence (DNA): TGTGCCAGCAGCTTAGGGACGGCTGATTGGGTACCCCTCCACTTT. Amino acids: CASSLGTADWVPLHF. The rearrangement joins TRBV7-8 to TRBJ1-6; D is undetermined. Germline CDR1 and CDR2: SGHVS and FQNEAQ. The CDR3 is 15 residues long. V gave up 1 base and J gave up 12 bases, with 16 bases separating them.

This clone was observed once. The CDR3 loop is CASSHRVASPLHF. CDR3 DNA sequence: TGTGCCAGTAGTCACAGGGTGGCTTCACCCCTCCACTTT. This chain joins TRBV19 and TRBJ1-6, with D possibly being TRBD1 (6 bases). Germline lookup yields CDR1 LNHDA and CDR2 SQIVND (reference sequence). The germline V and J ends were trimmed by 5 bases and 9 bases, with 11 bases remaining between them. The CDR3 has 13 residues.

The chain links TRBV7-2 to TRBJ1-3; 8 nucleotides line up with TRBD1. Trimming cost V 1 base and J 4 bases; bases outside gene matches: 3. The CDR3 has 15 residues. Germline V gene lookup returns CDR1 SGHTA and CDR2 FQGNSA. DNA of the CDR3: TGTGCCAGCAGCTTAGGGACAGGGAAAGGAAACACCATATATTTT. Translation: CASSLGTGKGNTIYF.

The gene calls are TRBV3-1 (or the pseudogene TRBV3-2) and TRBJ2-4; 13 nucleotides align to TRBD2. The CDR3 runs to 16 residues. Germline CDR1 is LGHDT and CDR2 is YNNKEL (reference sequence). V gave up 2 bases and J gave up 9 bases; unmatched junction bases: 7. CDR3 residues: CASSQRTSGSRGIQYF. CDR3 nucleotide sequence: TGTGCCAGCAGCCAAAGGACTAGCGGGAGTCGGGGCATTCAGTACTTC.

The rearrangement uses TRBV19 and TRBJ2-7, with D tentatively TRBD1 (5 bases). V lost 6 bases and J lost 3, with 9 bases in between. The CDR3 is 12 residues long. Germline V gives CDR1 LNHDA, CDR2 SQIVND (reference sequence). CDR3 sequence: CASSPGNYEQYF. The CDR3 DNA is TGTGCCAGTAGCCCAGGGAACTACGAGCAGTACTTC. Drawing the rest from reference TRBV19 and TRBJ2-7, the complete variable domain is DGGITQSPKYLFRKEGQNVTLSCEQNLNHDAMYWYRQDPGQGLRLIYYSQIVNDFQKGDIAEGYSVSREKKESFPLTVTSAQKNPTAFYLCASSPGNYEQYFGPGTRLTVT.

The gene calls are TRBV27 and TRBJ1-1; 8 nucleotides align to TRBD1. V dropped 5 bases and J dropped 2; count of bases not matched to a gene: 7. CDR1 and CDR2 (germline): MNHEY, SMNVEV (reference sequence). The CDR3 contains 15 residues. CDR3 region: CASSPGQVFNTEAFF. The CDR3 nucleotides read TGTGCCAGCAGTCCGGGACAGGTTTTCAACACTGAAGCTTTCTTT.

The chain employs TRBV4-2 and TRBJ2-7; 10 bases align to TRBD2. With 1 base clipped from V and 3 bases from J, the junction kept 6 bases outside the gene matches. CDR3 size: 16 residues. The germline V gene encodes CDR1 LGHNA and CDR2 YNFKEQ. In DNA, the CDR3 is TGTGCCAGCAGCCAAGTCCTAGCGGGGGCCGTCTACGAGCAGTACTTC. Translating gives CASSQVLAGAVYEQYF.

The chain is built from TRBV2 and TRBJ2-7; D perhaps matches TRBD1 (6 bases). The germline V and J ends were trimmed by 5 bases and 0 bases, with 14 bases remaining between them. This CDR3 is built from 15 residues. Germline V gene lookup returns CDR1 SNHLY and CDR2 FYNNEI. CDR3 sequence reads: CASSRTAQSSYEQYF. The CDR3 coding sequence is TGTGCCAGCAGTCGGACAGCCCAAAGCTCCTACGAGCAGTACTTC.

This chain joins TRBV7-2 and TRBJ2-5; TRBD2 is a possible D gene (7 bases). The V end lost 1 base, the J end lost 4 bases, and 16 bases lay between the germline ends. CDR3 length: 16 amino acids. Germline CDR1 reads SGHTA; CDR2 reads FQGNSA. CDR3 amino acids: CASSLVLEGGRETQYF. For the CDR3, the DNA is TGTGCCAGCAGCTTAGTGCTTGAGGGGGGGCGAGAGACCCAGTACTTC.

The chain employs TRBV5-1 and TRBJ1-2; 9 bases map to TRBD1. Trimming cost V 4 bases and J 2 bases; bases outside gene matches: 9. Per the germline V gene, CDR1 is SGHRS and CDR2 is YFSETQ. There are 16 residues in the CDR3. The CDR3 here is CASSGKGQGGNYGYTF. CDR3 nucleotides: TGCGCCAGCAGCGGAAAGGGACAGGGTGGAAACTATGGCTACACCTTC.

A remark on this clone: The sample carries other DNA sequences with the same CDR3. The rearrangement links TRBV11-2 to TRBJ1-4; D unresolved. V was shortened by 1 base and J by 7 bases, with 1 base between the two germline ends. Germline-derived CDR1 and CDR2 are SGHAT and FQNNGV. This CDR3 contains 11 residues. CDR3 nucleotide sequence: TGTGCCAGCAGCTTAGGTGAAAAACTGTTTTTT. Residues: CASSLGEKLFF.

The chain has TRBV6-6 and TRBJ1-5; D ambiguous. The CDR3 has 13 residues. In germline, CDR1 is MNHNY, CDR2 SVGAGI (reference sequence). Trimming removed 5 bases at V and 4 bases at J, with 9 bases between. The CDR3 protein is CASSPQWNQPQHF. The CDR3 DNA sequence: TGTGCCAGCAGTCCGCAGTGGAATCAGCCCCAGCATTTT.

The CDR3 DNA reads TGCGCCAGCAGCCCCCACCTCGGGGGTCAGCCCCAGCATTTT. This codes for CASSPHLGGQPQHF. The rearrangement uses TRBV4-3 and TRBJ1-5, with D perhaps matching TRBD1 (5 bases). The CDR3 runs to 14 residues. Germline CDR1 is LGHNA and CDR2 is YSLEER. The V gene lost 4 bases and the J gene lost 6 bases, with 13 bases spanning the gap.

This chain links TRBV16 with TRBJ2-4; no firm D call. CDR1 and CDR2 from the germline V gene are KGHSY and FQNENV. V was shortened by 0 bases and J by 8 bases, with 8 bases between the two germline ends. The CDR3 is 13 amino acids. CDR3 region: CASSQSNRDIQYF. The CDR3, as DNA: TGTGCCAGCAGCCAATCGAACCGGGACATTCAGTACTTC.